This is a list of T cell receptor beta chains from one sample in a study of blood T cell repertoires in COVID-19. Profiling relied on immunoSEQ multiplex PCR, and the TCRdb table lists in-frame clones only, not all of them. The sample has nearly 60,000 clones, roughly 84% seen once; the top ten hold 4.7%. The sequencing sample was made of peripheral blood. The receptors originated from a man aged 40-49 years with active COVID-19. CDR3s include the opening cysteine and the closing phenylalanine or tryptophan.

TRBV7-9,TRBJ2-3,CASSSGRTILSTDTQYF
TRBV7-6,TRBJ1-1,CASSSGEYVTLSEMAFF
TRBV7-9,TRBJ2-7,CASSWRTSGGRDEQYF
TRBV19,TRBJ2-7,CASGKGPGDEQYF
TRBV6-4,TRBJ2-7,CASSVPDRAICSYEQYF
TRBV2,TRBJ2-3,CASSATSGSADTQYF
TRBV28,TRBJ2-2,CASRQGRNTGELFF
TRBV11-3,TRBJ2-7,CASSLDSYEQYF
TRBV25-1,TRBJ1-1,CASSVAGFTEAFF
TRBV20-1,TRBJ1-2,CSPMGQSDYTF
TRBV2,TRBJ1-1,CASSPRGKSPEAFF
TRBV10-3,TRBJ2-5,CAISEWGTSGTETQYF
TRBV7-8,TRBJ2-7,CADAQDRDGEQYF
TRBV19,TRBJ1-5,CASSTDRGNNQPQHF
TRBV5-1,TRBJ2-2,CASSLTGTNTGELFF
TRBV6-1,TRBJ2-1,CASREDAGAGNEQFF
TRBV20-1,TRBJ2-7,CSARGGYEQYF
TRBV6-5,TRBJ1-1,CASRTTGGRGTEAFF
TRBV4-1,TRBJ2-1,CASSAPRVPYNEQFF
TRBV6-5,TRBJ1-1,CASSRQGFRTEAFF
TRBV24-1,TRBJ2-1,CATSDLGGSGEQFF
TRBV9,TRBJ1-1,CASSEQGMNTEAFF
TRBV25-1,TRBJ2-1,CASSERDSSYNEQFF
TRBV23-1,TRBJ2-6,CASSQSHDRGDPGANVLTF
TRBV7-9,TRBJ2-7,CASSLAGEGQQYF
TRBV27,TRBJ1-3,CASSLGSGGSGNTIYF
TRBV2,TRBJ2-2,CASRVTGGSWELFF
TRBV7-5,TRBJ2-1,CARERQRYRSYNEQFF
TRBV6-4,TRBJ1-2,CASTLGQGGESYGYTF
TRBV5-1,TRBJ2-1,CASSLWTGGDEQFF
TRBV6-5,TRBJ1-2,CASNRGDRGGGYTF
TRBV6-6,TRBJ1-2,CASSPTRHGYTF
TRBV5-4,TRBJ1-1,CASSLLAVNTEAFF